This TCR beta chain is from a study of metastatic and nonmetastatic thyroid tumors. For the study at large: Blood and tumor or nodule tissue repertoires from malignant and benign thyroid patients were compared. Whole-study findings and limits: Patients with malignant thyroid tumors reportedly had significantly higher TCR beta diversity than those with benign nodules, in blood and tumor.

Germline CDR1 reads SSHAT; CDR2 reads FNYEAQ (reference sequence). The length of the CDR3 is 14 residues. No patient had received any treatment before thyroid surgery. This clone was found a few times. Its antigen is unknown. At one boundary the junction diverges from the germline segment, which might be a read error. Original data processing: Researchers built a distant-metastasis classifier for papillary thyroid cancer that drew on CDR3 differences across clinicopathological groups. MiXCR reprocessed the PCR reads for TCRdb. TCRdb, rather than the study authors, made the V and J calls. The data show tens of thousands of clones, around 12% seen once.

This chain uses TRBV7-7 with TRBJ2-3, with TRBD2 as a possible D gene (6 bases). The source is a female donor with papillary thyroid cancer or a benign thyroid nodule (not recorded which). Some clones in this sample may be carry-over from other donors' samples. The sequencing input was tumor tissue. The CDR3 DNA sequence: TGTGCTAGCAGCTTAATCGGGAGTACAGATACGCAGTATTTT. Amino acid sequence: CASSLIGSTDTQYF.